Listed below are T cell receptor beta chains from one sample, sequenced in a study of T cells in Graves' hyperthyroidism and ophthalmopathy. MiXCR, run by TCRdb on the multiplex PCR reads, gives a single entry per CDR3 protein. The top ten clones hold roughly 3.4% of a sample with approximately 620,000 distinct CDR3 sequences, approximately 16% of them seen once. The sample consisted of blood. Receptor source: a woman aged 40 to 55 with Graves' ophthalmopathy. Both conserved end residues are part of each CDR3. The D gene is left open where the match is weak. Part of the rows lack a size; the others show once, few, many or a class for expanded clones.

clone_size d_call j_call v_call cdr3_aa cdr3_nt
few NA TRBJ1-2 TRBV3-1 CASSLGWRGDTNYGYTF TGTGCCAGCAGCCTAGGGTGGAGGGGTGATACTAACTATGGCTACACCTTC
NA NA TRBJ2-7 TRBV24-1 CATSDPPGDEQYF TGTGCCACCAGTGACCCGCCTGGAGACGAGCAGTACTTC
many TRBD2 TRBJ2-1 TRBV7-2 CASSPGLAAYNEQFF TGTGCCAGCAGCCCGGGACTAGCGGCCTACAATGAGCAGTTCTTC
few TRBD2 TRBJ2-1 TRBV5-1 CASSPIAGSYNEQFF TGCGCCAGCAGCCCTATAGCGGGCTCCTACAATGAGCAGTTCTTC
NA NA TRBJ2-1 TRBV29-1 CSVEGGSGSYNEQFF TGCAGCGTTGAAGGGGGTAGCGGCTCCTACAATGAGCAGTTCTTC
many TRBD1 TRBJ1-4 TRBV5-1 CASSLARQGPSPNEKLFF TGCGCCAGCAGCTTGGCCAGACAGGGCCCCTCACCTAATGAAAAACTGTTTTTT
NA TRBD2 TRBJ2-6 TRBV7-8 CASGRAGEGANVLTF TGTGCCAGCGGCCGGGCGGGGGAAGGGGCCAACGTCCTGACTTTC
NA NA TRBJ1-3 TRBV20-1 CSAADRHSGNTIYF TGCAGTGCTGCCGACAGGCACTCTGGAAACACCATATATTTT
few TRBD2 TRBJ2-1 TRBV7-3 CASRTGTSGAEQFF TGTGCCAGCAGAACCGGGACTAGCGGGGCGGAGCAGTTCTTC
NA TRBD1 TRBJ1-5 TRBV6-1 CASSRDRGARNQPQHF TGTGCCAGCAGCCGGGACAGGGGGGCTCGCAATCAGCCCCAGCATTTT
NA NA TRBJ2-2 TRBV12-3/TRBV12-4 CANMGSAGELFF TGTGCCAACATGGGAAGCGCCGGGGAGCTGTTTTTT
many NA TRBJ1-4 TRBV18 CASSPQGAEKLFF TGTGCCAGCTCACCACAAGGAGCCGAAAAACTGTTTTTT
NA NA TRBJ2-5 TRBV20-1 CSADEVHETQYF TGCAGTGCGGACGAAGTCCACGAGACCCAGTACTTC
NA NA TRBJ2-1 TRBV5-1 CASSLERPGEQFF TGCGCCAGCAGCTTGGAACGCCCCGGTGAGCAGTTCTTC
NA NA TRBJ2-3 TRBV4-1 CASSQPHTDTQYF TGCGCCAGCAGCCAGCCTCACACAGATACGCAGTATTTT
many TRBD1 TRBJ1-1 TRBV5-1 CASSLQGWNTEAFF TGCGCCAGCAGCTTACAGGGGTGGAACACTGAAGCTTTCTTT
many NA TRBJ1-4 TRBV12-5 CASGLTASPPFGEKLFF TGTGCTAGTGGTTTGACAGCCTCCCCCCCATTCGGTGAAAAACTGTTTTTT
NA NA TRBJ1-1 TRBV10-3 CAIRNGENTEAFF TGTGCCATCAGGAACGGTGAGAACACTGAAGCTTTCTTT
NA NA TRBJ2-7 TRBV19 CASSSQPGRGYEQYF TGTGCCAGTAGTAGTCAACCCGGGAGAGGTTACGAGCAGTACTTC
many TRBD1 TRBJ1-1 TRBV18 CASSLGTGGNTEAFF TGTGCCAGCTCACTCGGGACAGGGGGGAACACTGAAGCTTTCTTT
many NA TRBJ1-1 TRBV6-1 CASSWGGSNTEAFF TGTGCCAGCAGTTGGGGGGGATCGAACACTGAAGCTTTCTTT
NA NA TRBJ2-5 TRBV5-1 CASSLDGRDWETQYF TGCGCCAGCAGCTTGGACGGAAGGGACTGGGAGACCCAGTACTTC
NA TRBD1 TRBJ2-7 TRBV6-2/TRBV6-3 CATNRDRGHEQYF TGTGCCACCAACCGGGACAGGGGTCACGAGCAGTACTTC
many NA TRBJ1-5 TRBV2 CASRSTDGVLFQPQHF TGTGCCAGCAGGTCGACCGACGGAGTCCTCTTTCAGCCCCAGCATTTT
NA NA TRBJ1-1 TRBV10-2 CASSGETEAFF TGCGCCAGCAGTGGAGAGACTGAAGCTTTCTTT
many NA TRBJ2-5 TRBV24-1 CATSDWDRQETQYF TGTGCCACCAGTGATTGGGACCGACAAGAAACCCAGTACTTC
many NA TRBJ2-3 TRBV20-1 CSARDSGSTDTQYF TGCAGTGCTAGAGATAGCGGTAGCACAGATACGCAGTATTTT
many NA TRBJ1-1 TRBV19 CASKKLGNTEAFF TGTGCCAGTAAGAAATTAGGGAACACTGAAGCTTTCTTT
few NA TRBJ2-1 TRBV2 CASSGLAEPEQFF TGTGCCAGCAGTGGTCTAGCCGAACCGGAGCAGTTCTTC
many TRBD1 TRBJ2-7 TRBV5-1 CASSPASTRGYEQYF TGCGCCAGCAGCCCCGCCTCTACCAGGGGGTACGAGCAGTACTTC
few TRBD2 TRBJ2-7 TRBV13 CASTPSGSHEQYF TGTGCCAGCACCCCCAGCGGGAGCCACGAGCAGTACTTC
few NA TRBJ1-6 TRBV18 CASSPVQGNSPLHF TGTGCCAGCTCACCAGTGCAGGGTAATTCACCCCTCCACTTT
many TRBD2 TRBJ2-1 TRBV10-3 CAISRTLTSGGAEDEQFF TGTGCCATCAGTAGGACTCTGACTAGCGGGGGGGCCGAGGATGAGCAGTTCTTC
many NA TRBJ1-5 TRBV30 CAWSVDGFNQPQHF TGTGCCTGGAGTGTGGATGGATTCAATCAGCCCCAGCATTTT
many TRBD2 TRBJ2-1 TRBV20-1 CSARDASGSLSSYNEQFF TGCAGTGCTAGAGACGCTAGCGGGAGTTTGAGCTCCTACAATGAGCAGTTCTTC
once NA TRBJ2-7 TRBV7-9 CASSVLADPRGHEQYF TGTGCCAGCAGCGTATTAGCGGACCCCCGGGGCCATGAGCAGTACTTC
few NA TRBJ1-2 TRBV7-9 CASSRAGDREEGYTF TGTGCCAGCAGCCGCGCCGGAGATAGAGAGGAAGGCTACACCTTC
NA NA TRBJ1-5 TRBV7-8 CASSSLMEPQHF TGTGCCAGCAGCTCACTGATGGAGCCCCAGCATTTT
many NA TRBJ2-1 TRBV27 CASCTRGSINNEQFF TGTGCCAGCTGTACACGGGGGAGTATAAACAATGAGCAGTTCTTC
NA NA TRBJ1-1 TRBV24-1 CATSDPPGAVNTEAFF TGTGCCACCAGTGATCCCCCCGGGGCAGTGAACACTGAAGCTTTCTTT
NA TRBD1 TRBJ2-5 TRBV12-3/TRBV12-4 CASSLGGTVKGTQYF TGTGCCAGCAGTTTAGGAGGGACAGTCAAGGGGACCCAGTACTTC
NA TRBD1 TRBJ2-7 TRBV4-2 CASSPRTGGDYEQYF TGTGCCAGCAGCCCGAGGACAGGGGGTGACTACGAGCAGTACTTC
NA NA TRBJ1-2 TRBV12-3/TRBV12-4 CASSLVLQVGYTF TGTGCCAGCAGTTTAGTACTACAGGTCGGCTACACCTTC
NA TRBD1 TRBJ1-5 TRBV30 CAWTKTGVNQPQHF TGTGCCTGGACCAAGACAGGGGTGAATCAGCCCCAGCATTTT
once NA TRBJ2-3 TRBV4-1 CASSQASTGRVGQYF TGCGCCAGCAGCCAGGCCAGCACAGGACGGGTTGGGCAGTATTTT
few TRBD2 TRBJ2-1 TRBV4-1 CASSQLSGGAVYEQFF TGCGCCAGCAGCCAACTTAGCGGGGGGGCTGTCTATGAGCAGTTCTTC
many NA TRBJ2-7 TRBV2 CAKRTSSSYEQYF TGTGCCAAAAGGACGTCTAGCTCCTACGAGCAGTACTTC
NA TRBD1 TRBJ2-1 TRBV5-6 CASSDRDRGYNEQFF TGTGCCAGCAGCGACCGGGACAGGGGCTACAATGAGCAGTTCTTC
few NA TRBJ2-3 TRBV11-2 CASSLRDSFYTDTQYF TGTGCCAGCAGCTTACGGGACTCCTTCTACACAGATACGCAGTATTTT
few NA TRBJ2-3 TRBV6-5 CASRPPGPNTDTQYF TGTGCCAGCAGACCACCGGGGCCTAACACAGATACGCAGTATTTT
many TRBD1 TRBJ1-4 TRBV12-3/TRBV12-4 CASSSGTGLFEKLFF TGTGCCAGCAGTTCTGGGACAGGGTTATTCGAAAAACTGTTTTTT
few NA TRBJ2-3 TRBV6-1 CASSSQHPTDTQYF TGTGCCAGCTCTTCACAACATCCCACAGATACGCAGTATTTT
few NA TRBJ1-1 TRBV5-1 CASSLAIMNTEAFF TGCGCCAGCAGCTTAGCCATTATGAACACTGAAGCTTTCTTT
few NA TRBJ1-3 TRBV7-6 CASSLGTRSSGNTIYF TGTGCCAGCAGCTTAGGCACACGCAGCTCTGGAAACACCATATATTTT
NA NA TRBJ1-5 TRBV6-1 CASREGVEGYQPQHF TGTGCCAGCAGGGAGGGGGTTGAGGGGTATCAGCCCCAGCATTTT
many NA TRBJ2-7 TRBV28 CASSSPSGLQYF TGTGCCAGCAGTTCACCGTCGGGACTGCAGTACTTC